The TCR beta chain described here comes from a study of blood T cells in healthy people across ages. Sample-barcoded 5' priming and a J-beta primer mix drove a second PCR of roughly 6 to 12 cycles. TCRdb fed the 5' RACE reads into MiXCR, producing one record per CDR3 protein. Of 1.5 million to 2 million distinct CDR3 sequences in the sample, around half are singletons; the top ten hold around 2.1%. As regards this clonotype: What it binds is unknown.

At least 5.5 micrograms of total RNA were extracted per sample. Overall study results and limits: Naive CD4+ cells and diversity were both higher in long-lived donors than in aged donors.

The germline CDR1 and CDR2 sequences are SGHRS and YFSETQ. The CDR3 length is 17 residues. Trimming removed 3 bases from V and 5 bases from J; junction bases left unmatched: 7. The sequence derives from a woman aged 40-49 years in good health. The sample taken for sequencing was blood. This chain uses TRBV5-1 with TRBJ2-3; 15 positions match TRBD2. The CDR3 loop reads CASSSRTSGGAKDTQYF. CDR3 bases: TGCGCCAGCAGCTCGAGGACTAGCGGGGGGGCCAAAGATACGCAGTATTTT. Using reference TRBV5-1 and TRBJ2-3 for the parts outside the CDR3, the full variable domain is KAGVTQTPRYLIKTRGQQVTLSCSPISGHRSVSWYQQTPGQGLQFLFEYFSETQRNKGNFPGRFSGRQFSNSRSEMNVSTLELGDSALYLCASSSRTSGGAKDTQYFGPGTRLTVL.